Listed here are 20 T cell receptor beta chains from one sample, sequenced in a study of blood T cell repertoires in COVID-19. The protocol was immunoSEQ multiplex PCR, while the TCRdb copy is restricted to in-frame clones and leaves out a portion. The top ten hold 1% to 1.3% of the sample, which has approximately 450,000 clones, approximately 90% seen once. Material: PBMCs or T cells enriched from blood (not recorded which). The receptors come from a man between 25 and 39 years old who had recovered from COVID-19.

This chain links TRBV28 with TRBJ1-1; D is perhaps TRBD1 (5 bases). There are 18 residues in the CDR3. Germline V CDR1 and CDR2: MDHEN, SYDVKM. V lost 5 bases, J lost 0 bases, and 22 bases lay in between. CDR3 bases: TGTGCCAGCAGTAGTATTGGGGCAGGGTATTCTATGAACACTGAAGCTTTCTTT. It specifies CASSSIGAGYSMNTEAFF.

The chain couples TRBV7-9 to TRBJ2-1, with 8 bases aligning to TRBD1. CDR1 is SEHNR, CDR2 FQNEAQ, per germline (reference sequence). The CDR3 sequence is 15 residues long. The J segment lost 7 bases and the V segment lost 5 bases, leaving 10 bases of the junction unmatched. DNA for the CDR3: TGTGCCAGCAGCATCTGGACAGGGCTAGGTAATGAGCAGTTCTTC. It specifies CASSIWTGLGNEQFF.

This clone was counted between two and nine times. The same CDR3 can be traced to other DNA sequences in this sample. The chain combines TRBV18 with TRBJ2-7, with 9 bases aligning to TRBD1. There are 16 residues in the CDR3. The V gene's germline CDR1 is KGHSH and CDR2 LQKENI. The trim removed 0 bases at V and 1 base at J, leaving 4 bases unmatched. The CDR3 here is CASSPPGQGASYEQYF. The CDR3 DNA reads TGTGCCAGCTCACCACCGGGACAGGGTGCGTCCTACGAGCAGTACTTC.

This clone was observed a single time. This sequence joins TRBV5-1 and TRBJ2-1, with 15 bases that match TRBD2. CDR1 and CDR2 from the germline V gene are SGHRS and YFSETQ. The CDR3 is made up of 15 amino acids. With V trimmed by 7 bases and J by 5 bases, 4 bases remained unmatched. This chain's CDR3 is CASRTSGGADNEQFF. Here the CDR3 DNA reads TGCGCCAGCCGGACTAGCGGGGGGGCTGACAATGAGCAGTTCTTC.

The CDR3 DNA reads TGTGCCAGCAGCGTAGCAGACACGTTCCTGGGGCCCCAGCATTTT. As protein: CASSVADTFLGPQHF. This rearrangement joins TRBV9 to TRBJ1-5; D is undetermined. The CDR3 sequence is 15 residues long. The V gene's germline CDR1 is SGDLS and CDR2 YYNGEE. Trimming left V 0 bases short and J 9 bases short, with 16 bases between.

This chain joins TRBV6-4 and TRBJ1-5; D is ambiguous. V gave up 0 bases and J gave up 6 bases, with 9 bases separating them. The CDR3 spans 14 residues. Germline CDR1 and CDR2: MRHNA and SNTAGT. CDR3 nucleotide sequence: TGTGCCAGCAGTGACTCGAGGTATGGTCAGCCCCAGCATTTT. This codes for CASSDSRYGQPQHF.

This clone was observed a handful of times. The V gene is TRBV7-9, the J gene TRBJ1-1; no definite D call. Deletions cut 1 base from V and 7 bases from J, with 7 bases between. This CDR3 spans 12 amino acids. Germline V gene data show CDR1 as SEHNR and CDR2 as FQNEAQ (reference sequence). As DNA, the CDR3 is TGTGCCAGCAGCTTAGATGGCCTTGAAGCTTTCTTT. Translation gives CASSLDGLEAFF. Full variable domain (rest looked up from reference TRBV7-9 and TRBJ1-1): DTGVSQNPRHKITKRGQNVTFRCDPISEHNRLYWYRQTLGQGPEFLTYFQNEAQLEKSRLLSDRFSAERPKGSFSTLEIQRTEQGDSAMYLCASSLDGLEAFFGQGTRLTVV.

CDR3 DNA sequence: TGTGCCAGCAGCTCGTTCCAGGGGAACACTGAAGCTTTCTTT. Translating gives CASSSFQGNTEAFF. The rearrangement links TRBV7-9 to TRBJ1-1; a possible D gene is TRBD1 (5 bases). Germline V gives CDR1 SEHNR, CDR2 FQNEAQ (reference sequence). The V end was cut by 4 bases, the J end by 1 base, with 10 bases between. This CDR3 comprises 14 residues. Complete variable domain (other parts from reference TRBV7-9 and TRBJ1-1): DTGVSQNPRHKITKRGQNVTFRCDPISEHNRLYWYRQTLGQGPEFLTYFQNEAQLEKSRLLSDRFSAERPKGSFSTLEIQRTEQGDSAMYLCASSSFQGNTEAFFGQGTRLTVV.

About this clone: Additional DNA sequences in this sample encode the identical CDR3. The rearrangement uses TRBV6-5 and TRBJ2-2; no reliable D call. Germline V gene sequence: CDR1 MNHEY, CDR2 SVGAGI. This CDR3 region has 12 residues. V lost 2 bases, J lost 7 bases, and 5 bases lay in between. CDR3 region: CASSYLSGELFF. The CDR3 DNA is TGTGCCAGCAGTTACCTCAGCGGGGAGCTGTTTTTT.

This clone showed up just once. The V and J genes are TRBV7-2 and TRBJ1-2; perhaps TRBD1 as D (6 bases). Germline values: CDR1 SGHTA, CDR2 FQGNSA. CDR3 size: 13 residues. V lost 5 bases to trimming and J lost 8 bases, with 15 bases between them. The CDR3 reads CASSQQGPGGYTF. The CDR3 DNA is TGTGCCAGCAGCCAACAGGGTCCGGGCGGCTACACCTTC.

This chain connects TRBV18 to TRBJ2-3; tentative D call: TRBD1 (5 bases). Germline V lookup: CDR1 KGHSH, CDR2 LQKENI. This CDR3 spans 13 amino acids. Trimming took off 2 bases at V and 6 bases at J, with 9 bases between the two ends. The CDR3 DNA reads TGTGCCAGCTCACCAGGGGCTGGGGATACGCAGTATTTT. It is translated as CASSPGAGDTQYF.

The rearrangement joins TRBV19 to TRBJ1-5; D might be TRBD1 (6 bases). Trimming shortened V by 3 bases and J by 4 bases, and 10 bases separated the two germline ends. CDR1 is LNHDA and CDR2 is SQIVND in the germline V gene (reference sequence). CDR3 size: 14 residues. Written as DNA, the CDR3 is TGTGCCAGTAGTATCGGACAGCCTAATCAGCCCCAGCATTTT. Amino acids: CASSIGQPNQPQHF. The full variable domain, in which reference TRBV19 and TRBJ1-5 provide the parts outside the CDR3, is DGGITQSPKYLFRKEGQNVTLSCEQNLNHDAMYWYRQDPGQGLRLIYYSQIVNDFQKGDIAEGYSVSREKKESFPLTVTSAQKNPTAFYLCASSIGQPNQPQHFGDGTRLSIL.

The chain is built from TRBV3-1 (or the pseudogene TRBV3-2) and TRBJ1-4; D gene ambiguous. The V end was cut by 3 bases, the J end by 0 bases, with 5 bases between. The CDR3 sequence is 14 residues long. Per the germline V gene, CDR1 is LGHDT and CDR2 is YNNKEL (reference sequence). CDR3 nucleotides: TGTGCCAGCAGCCAGCAGACAACTAATGAAAAACTGTTTTTT. It is translated as CASSQQTTNEKLFF.

The chain uses TRBV24-1 and TRBJ2-1; 14 bases agree with TRBD2. Losses at the gene ends were 9 bases for V and 1 base for J; bases not matched to a gene: 4. Germline V gene data show CDR1 as KGHDR and CDR2 as SFDVKD. The CDR3 sequence is 16 residues long. CDR3 in amino acids: CATGTSGSGSYNEQFF. CDR3 coding DNA: TGTGCCACCGGGACTAGCGGGAGTGGGTCCTACAATGAGCAGTTCTTC.

The chain employs TRBV5-5 and TRBJ2-1; 7 nucleotides align to TRBD2. Germline V CDR1 and CDR2: SGHKS, YYEKEE (reference sequence). The CDR3 runs to 17 residues. Trimming took 0 bases from V and 2 from J; bases not matched to a gene: 8. The DNA for the CDR3 is TGTGCCAGCAGCTTGGCCTTTGCGGGAGCTACCTACAATGAGCAGTTCTTC. Protein product: CASSLAFAGATYNEQFF. Using reference TRBV5-5 and TRBJ2-1 for the parts outside the CDR3, the full variable domain is DAGVTQSPTHLIKTRGQQVTLRCSPISGHKSVSWYQQVLGQGPQFIFQYYEKEERGRGNFPDRFSARQFPNYSSELNVNALLLGDSALYLCASSLAFAGATYNEQFFGPGTRLTVL.

The chain combines TRBV5-1 with TRBJ2-2; a weak D match, TRBD2 (6 bases). CDR1 is SGHRS and CDR2 is YFSETQ in the germline V gene. The V and J ends lost 7 bases and 2 bases respectively, with 24 bases between them. The CDR3 has 18 amino acids. The CDR3: CASPGLNIRPLNTGELFF. The CDR3 DNA reads TGCGCCAGCCCCGGACTAAACATCCGGCCCCTCAACACCGGGGAGCTGTTTTTT. Full variable domain (missing parts from reference TRBV5-1 and TRBJ2-2): KAGVTQTPRYLIKTRGQQVTLSCSPISGHRSVSWYQQTPGQGLQFLFEYFSETQRNKGNFPGRFSGRQFSNSRSEMNVSTLELGDSALYLCASPGLNIRPLNTGELFFGEGSRLTVL.

The V gene is TRBV9, the J gene TRBJ1-6; TRBD1 agrees at 7 bases. Unmatched junction bases numbered 6, after V lost 1 base and J lost 5 bases. CDR3 size: 16 residues. Germline V gives CDR1 SGDLS, CDR2 YYNGEE. This CDR3 is CASSVFSGTDNSPLHF. The CDR3 nucleotides read TGTGCCAGCAGCGTATTTTCCGGGACAGATAATTCACCCCTCCACTTT. The full variable domain, completed using reference TRBV9 and TRBJ1-6, is DSGVTQTPKHLITATGQRVTLRCSPRSGDLSVYWYQQSLDQGLQFLIQYYNGEERAKGNILERFSAQQFPDLHSELNLSSLELGDSALYFCASSVFSGTDNSPLHFGNGTRLTVT.

V is TRBV5-5 and J is TRBJ2-4; 10 nucleotides match TRBD1. V gave up 0 bases and J gave up 2 bases; unmatched junction bases: 8. Germline CDR1 SGHKS, CDR2 YYEKEE (reference sequence). The CDR3 sequence is 18 residues long. This chain's CDR3 is CASSLGTGGLLPKNIQYF. CDR3 bases: TGTGCCAGCAGCTTGGGGACAGGGGGTTTGTTGCCCAAAAACATTCAGTACTTC. The entire variable domain, with the rest obtained from reference TRBV5-5 and TRBJ2-4, is as follows: DAGVTQSPTHLIKTRGQQVTLRCSPISGHKSVSWYQQVLGQGPQFIFQYYEKEERGRGNFPDRFSARQFPNYSSELNVNALLLGDSALYLCASSLGTGGLLPKNIQYFGAGTRLSVL.

The chain combines TRBV24-1 with TRBJ2-7; D possibly corresponds to TRBD2 (5 bases). Looked up from germline, CDR1 is KGHDR and CDR2 is SFDVKD. Trimming removed 4 bases at V and 5 bases at J, with 20 bases between. This CDR3 comprises 16 residues. The CDR3 coding sequence is TGTGCCACCAGTGAAAAATATAGGAGGCCTTGGGACGAGCAGTACTTC. As protein: CATSEKYRRPWDEQYF.

This clone occurred a few times. DNA for the CDR3: TGTGCTAGTGGTCCCGACCGCACGGCTAGCGGGAATGAGCAGTTCTTC. It specifies CASGPDRTASGNEQFF. The chain carries TRBV12-5 and TRBJ2-1; 8 positions match TRBD2. The CDR3 sequence is 16 residues long. The germline gives CDR1 LGHNT, CDR2 FRNRAP. Losses at the gene ends were 5 bases for V and 7 bases for J; bases not matched to a gene: 13.